These 9 T cell receptor beta chains came from one sample sequenced in a study of blood T cell repertoires in COVID-19. The method was immunoSEQ multiplex PCR; TCRdb's version includes in-frame clones alone and lacks a portion of them. The table shows 500,000 or so clones, with roughly 87% occurring only once. The specimen sequenced was PBMCs or T cells enriched from blood (not recorded which). The origin of the receptors is a woman aged 18 to 35 who had recovered from COVID-19.

This chain uses TRBV5-1 with TRBJ1-3; perhaps TRBD1 as D (5 bases). V was cut by 4 bases and J by 8 bases, with 19 bases left in between. Germline V CDR1 and CDR2: SGHRS, YFSETQ. CDR3 length equals 15 residues. CDR3: CASSQAGTPGDTIYF. Here the CDR3 DNA reads TGCGCCAGCAGCCAAGCCGGGACCCCGGGGGACACCATATATTTT.

V usage is TRBV4-1 and J usage is TRBJ2-1; possible D gene TRBD2, 7 bases. This CDR3 has 17 amino acids. In germline, CDR1 is MGHRA, CDR2 YSYEKL. Trimming pared 2 bases from V and 0 bases from J, leaving 14 bases between. The CDR3 coding sequence is TGCGCCAGCAGCCAATTACCGCGGGGGCCCTCCTACAATGAGCAGTTCTTC. Encoded protein: CASSQLPRGPSYNEQFF.

The gene calls are TRBV7-9 and TRBJ1-1, with 10 bases that match TRBD1. Germline V gives CDR1 SEHNR, CDR2 FQNEAQ (reference sequence). The CDR3 covers 15 residues. V lost 1 base to trimming and J lost 10 bases; unmatched junction nucleotides: 9. The CDR3 DNA is TGTGCCAGCAGCTTAGATCGGGGGGACAGGGGATCAGCTTTCTTT. Amino acids: CASSLDRGDRGSAFF.

The V and J genes are TRBV30 and TRBJ1-3; possibly TRBD1 for D (6 bases). This CDR3 comprises 14 residues. Trimming left V 3 bases short and J 5 bases short, with 14 bases between. Germline CDR1 reads GTSNPN; CDR2 reads SVGIG (reference sequence). The CDR3 loop reads CAWSPRTVRNTIYF. Written as DNA, the CDR3 is TGTGCCTGGAGCCCACGGACAGTGAGAAACACCATATATTTT.

The chain joins TRBV2 to TRBJ2-3, with D tentatively TRBD1 (6 bases). V was clipped by 5 bases and J by 5 bases, with 8 bases between them. CDR1 is SNHLY and CDR2 is FYNNEI in the germline V gene. This CDR3 region has 12 residues. The CDR3 DNA follows: TGTGCCAGCAGTACAGGGAAAGATACGCAGTATTTT. This sequence encodes CASSTGKDTQYF.

In its sample, this clone was seen a few times. The genes are TRBV4-1 and TRBJ1-1, with D possibly being TRBD1 (5 bases). V shed 3 bases and J shed 10 bases, with 18 bases lying between them. Germline CDR1 MGHRA, CDR2 YSYEKL. This CDR3 is 14 amino acids long. The chain's CDR3 is CASSQGLLSSVAFF. As DNA, the CDR3 is TGCGCCAGCAGCCAGGGACTTCTTTCGAGCGTAGCTTTCTTT.

The chain uses TRBV18 and TRBJ1-5; the D gene is possibly TRBD1 (6 bases). Germline CDR1 is KGHSH and CDR2 is LQKENI. The CDR3 covers 13 residues. Trimming left V 5 bases short and J 7 bases short, with 12 bases between. CDR3 in amino acids: CASSSDRTQPQHF. The CDR3, as DNA: TGTGCCAGCTCATCGGACAGAACACAGCCCCAGCATTTT. Supplemented by reference TRBV18 and TRBJ1-5, the full variable domain reads NAGVMQNPRHLVRRRGQEARLRCSPMKGHSHVYWYRQLPEEGLKFMVYLQKENIIDESGMPKERFSAEFPKEGPSILRIQQVVRGDSAAYFCASSSDRTQPQHFGDGTRLSIL.

The chain joins TRBV4-1 to TRBJ2-3, with 7 bases that match TRBD1. The CDR3 runs 16 residues. V gave up 3 bases and J gave up 5 bases; unmatched junction bases: 11. CDR1 is MGHRA, CDR2 YSYEKL, per germline. The CDR3 region is CASSQAVTGLRDTQYF. The CDR3 DNA is TGCGCCAGCAGCCAGGCAGTGACAGGGCTGCGAGATACGCAGTATTTT.

The gene calls are TRBV6-5 and TRBJ2-7, with 7 bases lining up with TRBD2. Unmatched junction bases numbered 2, after V lost 4 bases and J lost 2 bases. Germline V CDR1 and CDR2: MNHEY, SVGAGI. The CDR3 is made up of 13 amino acids. CDR3 nucleotide sequence: TGTGCCAGCAGTTGGACTAGGGCCTACGAGCAGTACTTC. It encodes CASSWTRAYEQYF.